The T cell receptor (beta chain) under discussion was sequenced for a study of early T cells in non-severe SARS-CoV-2 infection. Overall study context: Chains stayed unpaired after sequencing of bulk RNA from unsorted whole blood.

The CDR3 length is 14 residues. Trimming left V 8 bases short and J 3 bases short, with 13 bases between. Looked up from germline, CDR1 is KGHDR and CDR2 is SFDVKD. Tagging with unique molecular identifiers was applied to individual cDNA molecules. TCRdb fed the 5' RACE reads into MiXCR, producing one record per CDR3 protein. The sample has more than 95,000 distinct CDR3 sequences; 9.5% to 11% are singletons. Material: whole blood, obtained at baseline. V is TRBV24-1 and J is TRBJ2-1; TRBD2 might be the D (6 bases). This clonotype was obtained from an adult who was a healthcare worker with PCR-confirmed SARS-CoV-2 infection or an uninfected control (not recorded which). CDR3 nucleotides: TGTGCCACCATGGGCGGGGATAGCTACAATGAGCAGTTCTTC. It specifies CATMGGDSYNEQFF.